This passage covers 31 T cell receptor beta chains from one sample sequenced in a study of shared clonotypes between healthy human individuals. The data were produced by immunoSEQ multiplex PCR, yet TCRdb's version contains in-frame clones alone and is incomplete. In the table there are hundreds of thousands of clones, around two thirds of which are singletons. Sample: memory CD4+ T cells sorted from blood. Documented subset: CD45RA-negative fraction. These receptors all stem from a man aged 30-40 years in good health.

This clone was seen more than once but under ten times. This chain uses TRBV11-2 with TRBJ2-1; TRBD2 aligns across 11 bases. Germline loops: CDR1 SGHAT, CDR2 FQNNGV. The CDR3 has 15 amino acids. Trimming took 5 bases from V and 8 from J; bases not matched to a gene: 8. The CDR3: CASSPRLAGLDEQFF. The CDR3 DNA follows: TGTGCCAGCAGCCCGAGACTAGCGGGACTCGATGAGCAGTTCTTC. The whole variable domain, filled in from reference TRBV11-2 and TRBJ2-1, reads EAGVAQSPRYKIIEKRQSVAFWCNPISGHATLYWYQQILGQGPKLLIQFQNNGVVDDSQLPKDRFSAERLKGVDSTLKIQPAKLEDSAVYLCASSPRLAGLDEQFFGPGTRLTVL.

This chain connects TRBV9 to TRBJ2-7; TRBD2 aligns across 8 bases. Germline V gene data show CDR1 as SGDLS and CDR2 as YYNGEE. This CDR3 is built from 15 residues. The V gene end was trimmed by 4 bases and the J gene end by 2 bases; junction bases not matched to a gene: 8. CDR3 sequence (DNA): TGTGCCAGCAGCAGGGGCGGGGGGAAACCCTACGAGCAGTACTTC. Translating gives CASSRGGGKPYEQYF.

This chain uses TRBV7-6 with TRBJ2-2, with D possibly matching TRBD2 (5 bases). The CDR3 sequence is 14 residues long. Trimming removed 2 bases from V and 7 bases from J, with 11 bases in between. Germline loops: CDR1 SGHVS, CDR2 FNYEAQ. CDR3 DNA: TGTGCCAGCAGCTTACTAGCCTATAGCGGGGAGCTGTTTTTT. Its translation: CASSLLAYSGELFF.

This chain uses TRBV5-4 with TRBJ2-3, with D perhaps TRBD1 or TRBD2 (5 bases each). Germline V gives CDR1 SGHNT, CDR2 YYREEE (reference sequence). Deletions cut 10 bases from V and 2 bases from J, with 14 bases between. The CDR3 covers 13 residues. In nucleotides, the CDR3 is TGTGCCGCCCGATCGGGGCCCACAGATACGCAGTATTTT. It translates to CAARSGPTDTQYF.

A few counts support this clone. The genes are TRBV19 and TRBJ2-1; 12 bases match TRBD2. Trimming at V came to 3 bases and at J to 12 bases, leaving 9 bases not matched to a gene. The CDR3 is made up of 15 amino acids. Germline V gives CDR1 LNHDA, CDR2 SQIVND (reference sequence). This CDR3 reads CASSIPRTSGTRQFF. As DNA, the CDR3 is TGTGCCAGTAGTATCCCCAGGACTAGCGGGACCAGGCAGTTCTTC.

This clone was seen just once. The rearrangement links TRBV30 to TRBJ2-1; 7 bases line up with TRBD2. This CDR3 has 15 residues. The V gene end was trimmed by 0 bases and the J gene end by 7 bases; junction bases not matched to a gene: 9. Germline V gene sequence: CDR1 GTSNPN, CDR2 SVGIG (reference sequence). The DNA for the CDR3 is TGTGCCTGGAGTGTGGTCGGGGGGTCATTGAATGAGCAGTTCTTC. Its protein product is CAWSVVGGSLNEQFF.

The CDR3 nucleotides are TGTGCCAGCAGCCCAGGAGGTCCCCGGCAAAGGCAGTTCTTC. This codes for CASSPGGPRQRQFF. The chain has TRBV6-5 and TRBJ2-1; the D gene is possibly TRBD2 (5 bases). Between the trimmed V and J ends, which lost 6 bases and 12 bases, there was a span of 21 bases. This CDR3 region has 14 residues. Germline CDR1 and CDR2: MNHEY and SVGAGI.

The rearrangement links TRBV5-4 to TRBJ2-7; no clear D gene. This CDR3 comprises 14 residues. CDR1 is SGHNT, CDR2 YYREEE, per germline (reference sequence). The V and J ends lost 0 bases and 4 bases respectively, with 11 bases between them. The CDR3 reads CASSLAGPLYEQYF. The CDR3 DNA is TGTGCCAGCAGCTTGGCCGGCCCATTATACGAGCAGTACTTC.

The J gene is TRBJ2-3, the V gene TRBV2, with 7 bases fitting TRBD2. This CDR3 region has 11 residues. Germline V gives CDR1 SNHLY, CDR2 FYNNEI. V lost 8 bases to trimming and J lost 8 bases; unmatched junction nucleotides: 4. The CDR3 region is CASRGGSTQYF. The CDR3 DNA reads as TGTGCCAGCCGGGGAGGGTCTACGCAGTATTTT.

The chain has TRBV9 and TRBJ2-5; the D gene could be TRBD1 or TRBD2 (5 bases each). This CDR3 comprises 14 residues. Germline CDR1 is SGDLS and CDR2 is YYNGEE. The V gene lost 7 bases and the J gene lost 5 bases, with 18 bases spanning the gap. Written as DNA, the CDR3 is TGTGCCAGCGGTTTAGGGACCAGAAGTGAGACCCAGTACTTC. The encoded protein is CASGLGTRSETQYF.

This clone appeared a few times. This CDR3 reads CASSQDMSGELFF. The CDR3 DNA reads TGTGCCAGCAGCCAAGATATGTCGGGGGAGCTGTTTTTT. The chain joins TRBV14 to TRBJ2-2; D ambiguous. V was cut by 0 bases and J by 8 bases, with 7 bases left in between. Germline loops: CDR1 SGHDN, CDR2 FVKESK. This CDR3 spans 13 amino acids.

The V and J genes are TRBV25-1 and TRBJ2-7, with D tentatively TRBD1 (6 bases). V was trimmed by 7 bases and J by 6 bases, leaving 16 bases between them. CDR1 and CDR2 from the germline V gene are MGHDK and SYGVNS. The CDR3 contains 13 residues. CDR3 amino acids: CASIPGLGGEQYF. The CDR3 nucleotides read TGTGCCAGCATCCCAGGCCTAGGGGGCGAGCAGTACTTC.

This chain connects TRBV6-1 to TRBJ1-1, with D possibly TRBD1 on 5 matching bases. The germline V gene has CDR1 MNHNS and CDR2 SASEGT. CDR3 size: 14 residues. Trimming left V 8 bases short and J 4 bases short, with 17 bases between. For the CDR3, the DNA is TGTGCCAGCCCGACTGGGTGGGGGGGCACTGAAGCTTTCTTT. Amino acids: CASPTGWGGTEAFF.

J is TRBJ1-2 and V is TRBV28; TRBD1 aligns across 10 bases. This CDR3 has 16 amino acids. Germline trimming cut 2 bases from V and 5 bases from J; bases unmatched to any gene: 8. Germline V gene sequence: CDR1 MDHEN, CDR2 SYDVKM. The CDR3 spells CASSLETGGFFYGYTF. The CDR3 DNA is TGTGCCAGCAGTTTAGAGACAGGGGGCTTCTTTTATGGCTACACCTTC.

This clone was seen once. The chain couples TRBV27 to TRBJ2-2; the match to TRBD1 covers 9 bases. Per the germline V gene, CDR1 is MNHEY and CDR2 is SMNVEV (reference sequence). V lost 7 bases to trimming and J lost 3 bases; unmatched junction nucleotides: 9. This CDR3 region has 16 residues. CDR3 bases: TGTGCCAGCACCCATGGGGACAGGGTGGACACCGGGGAGCTGTTTTTT. Amino acids: CASTHGDRVDTGELFF.

The V call is TRBV9, the J call TRBJ2-3, with 11 bases aligning to TRBD2. V dropped 3 bases and J dropped 2; count of bases not matched to a gene: 5. CDR1 SGDLS and CDR2 YYNGEE come from the germline V gene. The CDR3 is made up of 16 amino acids. The CDR3 reads CASSAELAGDTDTQYF. CDR3 DNA sequence: TGTGCCAGCAGCGCTGAACTAGCGGGAGACACAGATACGCAGTATTTT.

This rearrangement joins TRBV6-6 to TRBJ1-1, with D possibly being TRBD1 (6 bases). CDR1 is MNHNY and CDR2 is SVGAGI in the germline V gene (reference sequence). This CDR3 region has 14 residues. V lost 5 bases to trimming and J lost 0 bases, with 10 bases between them. The CDR3: CASSGQLMNTEAFF. The CDR3 DNA follows: TGTGCCAGCAGTGGACAGCTCATGAACACTGAAGCTTTCTTT.

This sequence joins TRBV7-3 and TRBJ2-2; TRBD2 matches 11 bases. Germline CDR1 reads SGHTA; CDR2 reads FQGTGA. V lost 4 bases, J lost 3 bases, and 7 bases stayed unmatched. The CDR3 loop spans 17 amino acids. Written as DNA, the CDR3 is TGTGCCAGCAGCTCTACCGGGACTAGCGGATACACCGGGGAGCTGTTTTTT. Amino acid sequence: CASSSTGTSGYTGELFF.

The V call is TRBV5-6, the J call TRBJ2-5; D remains unclear. Germline V CDR1 and CDR2: SGHDT, YYEEEE. The CDR3 has 13 residues. Trimming pared 0 bases from V and 5 bases from J, leaving 8 bases between. The CDR3 loop reads CASSLARSETQYF. The CDR3 region has the DNA TGTGCCAGCAGCTTGGCGAGGTCTGAGACCCAGTACTTC.

This sequence joins TRBV5-5 and TRBJ2-7, with 10 bases identical to TRBD1. This CDR3 region has 14 residues. The V gene's germline CDR1 is SGHKS and CDR2 YYEKEE (reference sequence). V shed 2 bases, J shed 7 bases, and the junction held 6 bases outside the gene matches. CDR3 sequence: CASSFGDRGREQYF. The CDR3 DNA reads TGTGCCAGCAGCTTTGGGGACAGGGGTCGAGAGCAGTACTTC.

The J gene is TRBJ2-2, the V gene TRBV5-1, with D unclear. CDR1 and CDR2 from the germline V gene are SGHRS and YFSETQ. The CDR3 runs to 15 residues. With 2 bases removed from V and 7 bases from J, the gap between germline ends came to 15 bases. CDR3 amino acids: CASSLDLQRVGELFF. The CDR3 nucleotides are TGCGCCAGCAGCTTAGATCTTCAGCGAGTCGGGGAGCTGTTTTTT. The full variable domain, its missing parts supplied by reference TRBV5-1 and TRBJ2-2, is KAGVTQTPRYLIKTRGQQVTLSCSPISGHRSVSWYQQTPGQGLQFLFEYFSETQRNKGNFPGRFSGRQFSNSRSEMNVSTLELGDSALYLCASSLDLQRVGELFFGEGSRLTVL.

This chain uses TRBV6-5 with TRBJ2-1; TRBD1 agrees at 7 bases. This CDR3 spans 15 amino acids. V was clipped by 6 bases and J by 0 bases; unmatched bases: 5. In germline, CDR1 is MNHEY, CDR2 SVGAGI. In nucleotides, the CDR3 is TGTGCCAGCAGCCGAGACAGGGTCTCCTACAATGAGCAGTTCTTC. Amino acids: CASSRDRVSYNEQFF.

This sequence joins TRBV18 and TRBJ1-2; no definite D call. There are 14 residues in the CDR3. Germline CDR1 is KGHSH and CDR2 is LQKENI. V lost 4 bases, J lost 5 bases, and 14 bases lay in between. The CDR3 protein is CASSLTVTPYGYTF. In DNA, the CDR3 is TGTGCCAGCTCACTTACCGTTACCCCATATGGCTACACCTTC.

There are many counts of this clone. The J gene is TRBJ2-7, the V gene TRBV15; D may be TRBD2 (5 bases). V was clipped by 1 base and J by 4 bases, with 17 bases between them. Germline lookup yields CDR1 LNHNV and CDR2 YYDKDF (reference sequence). The CDR3 length is 16 residues. CDR3 DNA: TGTGCCACCAGCAGAGGGCCTGGGAGAGGTAATTACGAGCAGTACTTC. Translating gives CATSRGPGRGNYEQYF.

The gene calls are TRBV11-2 and TRBJ2-3; 7 bases map to TRBD2. V dropped 5 bases and J dropped 6; count of bases not matched to a gene: 5. Germline CDR1 is SGHAT and CDR2 is FQNNGV. The length of the CDR3 is 13 residues. The CDR3 DNA reads as TGTGCCAGCAGCCGGGGGGTAGTGGATACGCAGTATTTT. Its protein product is CASSRGVVDTQYF.

The rearrangement joins TRBV20-1 to TRBJ1-2; D is ambiguous. Trimming stripped 2 bases from V and 6 bases from J, with 4 bases between. Per the germline V gene, CDR1 is DFQATT and CDR2 is SNEGSKA (reference sequence). This CDR3 is 10 amino acids long. CDR3 in amino acids: CSARFDGYTF. CDR3 bases: TGCAGTGCTAGATTTGATGGCTACACCTTC.

The rearrangement joins TRBV5-6 to TRBJ1-2; D might be TRBD1 (6 bases). The CDR3 totals 14 residues. Germline CDR1 is SGHDT and CDR2 is YYEEEE. Trimming stripped 4 bases from V and 3 bases from J, with 13 bases between. CDR3 nucleotides: TGTGCCAGCAGCCATCCACAGGGTTACTATGGCTACACCTTC. This encodes CASSHPQGYYGYTF.

This clone was seen once. This chain uses TRBV18 with TRBJ1-6; 7 nucleotides align to TRBD1. This CDR3 contains 16 residues. CDR1 is KGHSH, CDR2 LQKENI, per germline. V was clipped by 8 bases and J by 4 bases; unmatched bases: 11. CDR3 sequence (DNA): TGTGCCAGCCGGCCCGGGACAGCCGATTATAATTCACCCCTCCACTTT. Its protein is CASRPGTADYNSPLHF. The full variable domain, with the rest looked up from reference TRBV18 and TRBJ1-6, is NAGVMQNPRHLVRRRGQEARLRCSPMKGHSHVYWYRQLPEEGLKFMVYLQKENIIDESGMPKERFSAEFPKEGPSILRIQQVVRGDSAAYFCASRPGTADYNSPLHFGNGTRLTVT.

The rearrangement uses TRBV28 and TRBJ2-7, with D tentatively TRBD2 (6 bases). The CDR3 contains 16 residues. Germline V CDR1 and CDR2: MDHEN, SYDVKM. The V end was cut by 4 bases, the J end by 2 bases, with 18 bases between. CDR3 coding DNA: TGTGCCAGCAGTTCCGATGGAGGGTATCGGCCCTACGAGCAGTACTTC. Translated: CASSSDGGYRPYEQYF.

This clone appeared many times. The chain combines TRBV6-1 with TRBJ1-5, with a weak D call TRBD1 (5 bases). Trimming cost V 0 bases and J 1 base, with 19 bases left between them. Looked up from germline, CDR1 is MNHNS and CDR2 is SASEGT. The CDR3 length is 19 residues. The CDR3 DNA sequence: TGTGCCAGCAGTGAAGCACGGTGGGTCGACAGACTCAGCAATCAGCCCCAGCATTTT. This codes for CASSEARWVDRLSNQPQHF.

This chain connects TRBV11-3 to TRBJ2-3, with unresolved D. Germline values: CDR1 SGHNT, CDR2 YENEEA. The CDR3 is 15 residues long. Trimming pared 5 bases from V and 5 bases from J, leaving 17 bases between. For the CDR3, the DNA is TGTGCCAGCAGCCCCCGAAACGGGCCTGGAGATACGCAGTATTTT. Amino acid sequence: CASSPRNGPGDTQYF.